The rows below give T cell receptor beta chains drawn from one sample of a study of OX40 agonist ivuxolimab in advanced cancers. Method: immunoSEQ multiplex PCR; TCRdb's copy keeps in-frame clones and lacks some. The top ten hold 4.5% to 5.5% of the sample, which has over 80,000 clones, under 85% seen once. This specimen was CD4+ or CD8+ T cells sorted from blood, taken in a trial of the OX40 agonist ivuxolimab. Receptors were obtained from an adult with an advanced solid tumor such as melanoma, head and neck, liver or kidney cancer. The CDR3 runs from the conserved cysteine through the conserved F or W. Each record gives: CDR3 protein, J gene, V gene.

CASSFLTGIMGNQPQHF TRBJ1-5 TRBV27
CASSFGGEGYTF TRBJ1-2 TRBV11-2
CASGGQGRPGNTIYF TRBJ1-3 TRBV2
CASSILGNNEKLFF TRBJ1-4 TRBV19
CASSLNSRRGQPQHF TRBJ1-5 TRBV27
CSTRTGADTQYF TRBJ2-3 TRBV29-1
CASSFRTGNNYGYTF TRBJ1-2 TRBV5-1
CASSPTRGTLGGSNQPQHF TRBJ1-5 TRBV19
CASSLATGGLGEQFF TRBJ2-1 TRBV7-9
CASSDTPDSPLHF TRBJ1-6 TRBV6-1